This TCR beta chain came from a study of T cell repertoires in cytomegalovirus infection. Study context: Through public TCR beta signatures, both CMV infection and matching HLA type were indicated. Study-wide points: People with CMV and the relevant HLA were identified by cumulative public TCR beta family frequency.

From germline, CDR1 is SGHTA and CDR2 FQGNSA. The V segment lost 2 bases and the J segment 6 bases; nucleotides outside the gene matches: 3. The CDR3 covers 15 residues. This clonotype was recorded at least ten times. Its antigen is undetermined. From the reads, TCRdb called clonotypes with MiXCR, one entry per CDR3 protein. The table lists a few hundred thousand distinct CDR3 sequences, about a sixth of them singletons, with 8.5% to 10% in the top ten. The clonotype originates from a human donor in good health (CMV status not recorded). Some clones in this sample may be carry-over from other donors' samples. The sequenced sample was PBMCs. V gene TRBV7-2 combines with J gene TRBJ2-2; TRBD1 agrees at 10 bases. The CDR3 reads CASSLYGTGAGELFF. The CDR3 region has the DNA TGTGCCAGCAGCTTATATGGGACAGGGGCCGGGGAGCTGTTTTTT. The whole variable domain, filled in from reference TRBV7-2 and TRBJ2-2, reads GAGVSQSPSNKVTEKGKDVELRCDPISGHTALYWYRQSLGQGLEFLIYFQGNSAPDKSGLPSDRFSAERTGGSVSTLTIQRTQQEDSAVYLCASSLYGTGAGELFFGEGSRLTVL.